The entry below describes one T cell receptor beta chain. Its target is unknown. Regions amplified from RNA transcripts were the TCR beta CDR3 regions. The TCR CDR3 first-round RT-PCR relied on the HTBI primer set. Using its own MiXCR run on the multiplex PCR reads, TCRdb lists one record per CDR3 protein. The sample includes roughly 710,000 distinct CDR3 sequences, roughly 32% of them seen just once. These data are taken from a study of T cells in Graves' hyperthyroidism and ophthalmopathy. Study findings and constraints: Most clonotypes expanded in the thyroid (above 0.001) were also present in blood.

Not enrolled were patients with uncontrolled infection, other autoimmune disease, pregnancy or lactation. The origin of this receptor is a woman aged 40 to 49 with Graves' hyperthyroidism. The sample taken for sequencing was blood.

CDR3 in amino acids: CSARFGTTGELFF. The CDR3 DNA follows: TGCAGTGCTAGGTTTGGGACGACCGGGGAGCTGTTTTTT. The V gene is TRBV20-1, the J gene TRBJ2-2; D possibly matches TRBD1 or TRBD2 (5 bases each). Germline loops: CDR1 DFQATT, CDR2 SNEGSKA (reference sequence). The CDR3 consists of 13 residues. Trimming took off 3 bases at V and 5 bases at J, with 10 bases between the two ends.